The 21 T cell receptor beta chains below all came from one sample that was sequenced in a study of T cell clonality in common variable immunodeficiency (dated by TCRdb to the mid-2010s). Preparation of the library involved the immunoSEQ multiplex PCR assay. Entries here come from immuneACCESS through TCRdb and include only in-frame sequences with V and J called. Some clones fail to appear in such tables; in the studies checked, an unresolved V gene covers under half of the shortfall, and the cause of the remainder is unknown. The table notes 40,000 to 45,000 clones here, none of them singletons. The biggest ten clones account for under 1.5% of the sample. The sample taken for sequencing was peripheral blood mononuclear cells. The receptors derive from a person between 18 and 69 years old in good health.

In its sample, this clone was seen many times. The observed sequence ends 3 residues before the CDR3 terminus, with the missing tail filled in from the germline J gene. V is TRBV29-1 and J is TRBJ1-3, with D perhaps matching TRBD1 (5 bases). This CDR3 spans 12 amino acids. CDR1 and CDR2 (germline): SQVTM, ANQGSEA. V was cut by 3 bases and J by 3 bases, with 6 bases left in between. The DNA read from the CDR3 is TGCAGCGTTGACGGGGGTGGAAACACC. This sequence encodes CSVDGGGNT. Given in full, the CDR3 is CSVDGGGNTIYF.

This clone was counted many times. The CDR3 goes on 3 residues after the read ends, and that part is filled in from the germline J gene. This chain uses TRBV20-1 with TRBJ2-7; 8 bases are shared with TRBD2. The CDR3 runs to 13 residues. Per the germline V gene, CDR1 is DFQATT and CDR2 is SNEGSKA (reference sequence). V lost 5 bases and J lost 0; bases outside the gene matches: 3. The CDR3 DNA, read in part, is TGCAGTGCTCGGAGCGGGAGCTCCTACGAG. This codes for CSARSGSSYE. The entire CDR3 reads CSARSGSSYEQYF.

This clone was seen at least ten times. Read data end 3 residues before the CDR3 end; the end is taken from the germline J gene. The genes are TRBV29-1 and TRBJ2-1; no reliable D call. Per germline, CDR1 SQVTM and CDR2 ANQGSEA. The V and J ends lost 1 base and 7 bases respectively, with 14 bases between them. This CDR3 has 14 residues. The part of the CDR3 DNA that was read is TGCAGCGTTGAAGGGCCCCCGAAAAAAAATGAG. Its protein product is CSVEGPPKKNE. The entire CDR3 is CSVEGPPKKNEQFF.

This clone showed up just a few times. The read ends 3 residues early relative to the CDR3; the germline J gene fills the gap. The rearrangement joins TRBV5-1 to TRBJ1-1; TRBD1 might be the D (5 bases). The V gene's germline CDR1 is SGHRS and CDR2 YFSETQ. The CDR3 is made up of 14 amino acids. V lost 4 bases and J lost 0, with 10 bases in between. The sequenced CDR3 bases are TGCGCCAGCAGCCCAGGGTTTTTGAACACTGAA. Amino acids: CASSPGFLNTE. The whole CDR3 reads CASSPGFLNTEAFF.

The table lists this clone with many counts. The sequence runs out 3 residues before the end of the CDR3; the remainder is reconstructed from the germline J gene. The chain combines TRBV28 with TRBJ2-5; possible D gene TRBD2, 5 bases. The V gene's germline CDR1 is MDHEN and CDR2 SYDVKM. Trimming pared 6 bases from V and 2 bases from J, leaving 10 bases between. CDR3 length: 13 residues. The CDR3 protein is CASRSGSQETQYF. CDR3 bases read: TGTGCCAGCAGATCGGGGAGTCAAGAGACC.

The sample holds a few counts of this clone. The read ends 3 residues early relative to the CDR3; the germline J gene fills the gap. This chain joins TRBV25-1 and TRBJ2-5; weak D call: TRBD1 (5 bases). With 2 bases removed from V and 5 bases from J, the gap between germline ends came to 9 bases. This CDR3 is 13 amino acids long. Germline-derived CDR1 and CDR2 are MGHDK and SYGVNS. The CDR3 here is CASSEGARETQYF. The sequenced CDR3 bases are TGTGCCAGCAGTGAAGGGGCCCGGGAGACC.

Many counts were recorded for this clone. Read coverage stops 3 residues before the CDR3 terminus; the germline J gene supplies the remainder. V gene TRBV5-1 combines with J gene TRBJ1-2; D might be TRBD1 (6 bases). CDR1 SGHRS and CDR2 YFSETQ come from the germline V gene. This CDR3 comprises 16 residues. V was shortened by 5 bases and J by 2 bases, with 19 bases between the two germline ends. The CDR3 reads CASSILGQGKNYGYTF. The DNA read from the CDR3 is TGCGCCAGCAGTATCCTAGGTCAGGGGAAGAACTATGGC.

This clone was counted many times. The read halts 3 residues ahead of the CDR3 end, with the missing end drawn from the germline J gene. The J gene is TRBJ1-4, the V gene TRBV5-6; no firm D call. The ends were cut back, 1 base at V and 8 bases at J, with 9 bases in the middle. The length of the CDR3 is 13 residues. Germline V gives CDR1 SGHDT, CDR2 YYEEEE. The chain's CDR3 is CASSLRTVEKLFF. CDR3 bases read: TGTGCCAGCAGCTTGCGTACAGTCGAAAAA.

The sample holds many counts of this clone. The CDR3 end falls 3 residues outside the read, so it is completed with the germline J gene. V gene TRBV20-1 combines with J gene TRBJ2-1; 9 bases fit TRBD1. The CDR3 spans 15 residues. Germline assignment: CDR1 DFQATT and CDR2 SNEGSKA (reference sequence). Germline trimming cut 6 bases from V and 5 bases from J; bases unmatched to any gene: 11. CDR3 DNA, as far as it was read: TGCAGTGCGATAACTCCGGGACAGGGACACAATGAG. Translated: CSAITPGQGHNE. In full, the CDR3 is CSAITPGQGHNEQFF.

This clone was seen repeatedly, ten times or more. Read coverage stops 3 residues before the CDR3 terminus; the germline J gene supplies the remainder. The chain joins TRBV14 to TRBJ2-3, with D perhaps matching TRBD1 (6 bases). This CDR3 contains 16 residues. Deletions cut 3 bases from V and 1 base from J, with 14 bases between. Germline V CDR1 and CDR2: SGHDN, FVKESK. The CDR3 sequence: CASSQRASGGTDTQYF. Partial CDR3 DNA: TGTGCCAGCAGCCAGAGAGCTTCAGGGGGCACAGATACG.

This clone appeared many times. CDR3 DNA (partial): TGTGCCAGCAGTTCGGACAGGGGCTCCTACAATGAG. It translates to CASSSDRGSYNE. The full CDR3 protein reads CASSSDRGSYNEQFF. This chain connects TRBV7-9 to TRBJ2-1; 9 nucleotides align to TRBD1. The missing CDR3 end, 3 residues past where the read stops, is filled in from the germline J gene. This CDR3 spans 15 amino acids. V lost 6 bases, J lost 0 bases, and 3 bases stayed unmatched. Germline assignment: CDR1 SEHNR and CDR2 FQNEAQ (reference sequence).

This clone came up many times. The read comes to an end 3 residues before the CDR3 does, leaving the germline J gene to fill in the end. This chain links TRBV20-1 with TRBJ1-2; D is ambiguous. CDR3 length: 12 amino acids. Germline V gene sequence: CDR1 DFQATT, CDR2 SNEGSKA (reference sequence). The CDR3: CSAPRSTYDYTF. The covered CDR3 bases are TGCAGTGCTCCTAGATCTACCTACGAC.

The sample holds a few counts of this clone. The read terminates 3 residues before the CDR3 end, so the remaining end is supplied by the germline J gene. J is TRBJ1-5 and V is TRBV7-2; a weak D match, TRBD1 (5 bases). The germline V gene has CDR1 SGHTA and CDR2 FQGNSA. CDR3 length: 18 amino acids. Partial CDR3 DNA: TGTGCAAGTCGCTTAGCGCGAGGACATATCTATAGCAATCAGCCC. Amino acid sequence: CASRLARGHIYSNQP. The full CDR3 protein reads CASRLARGHIYSNQPQHF. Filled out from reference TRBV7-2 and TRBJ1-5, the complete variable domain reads GAGVSQSPSNKVTEKGKDVELRCDPISGHTALYWYRQSLGQGLEFLIYFQGNSAPDKSGLPSDRFSAERTGGSVSTLTIQRTQQEDSAVYLCASRLARGHIYSNQPQHFGDGTRLSIL.

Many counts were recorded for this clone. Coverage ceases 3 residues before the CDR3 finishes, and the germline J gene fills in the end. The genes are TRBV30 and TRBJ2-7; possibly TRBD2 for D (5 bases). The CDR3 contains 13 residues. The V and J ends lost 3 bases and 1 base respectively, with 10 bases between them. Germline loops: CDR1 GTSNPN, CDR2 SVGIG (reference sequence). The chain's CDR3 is CAWSPGESYEQYF. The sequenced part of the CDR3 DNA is TGTGCCTGGAGCCCCGGGGAATCCTACGAG.

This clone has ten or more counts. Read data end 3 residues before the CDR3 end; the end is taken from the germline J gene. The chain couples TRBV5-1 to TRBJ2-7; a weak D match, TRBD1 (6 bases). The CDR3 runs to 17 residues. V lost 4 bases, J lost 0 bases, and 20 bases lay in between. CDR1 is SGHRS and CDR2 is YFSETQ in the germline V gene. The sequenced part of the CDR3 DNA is TGCGCCAGCAGCCTGCTGCCCGTGACAGGTAGCTCCTACGAG. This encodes CASSLLPVTGSSYE. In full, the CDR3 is CASSLLPVTGSSYEQYF.

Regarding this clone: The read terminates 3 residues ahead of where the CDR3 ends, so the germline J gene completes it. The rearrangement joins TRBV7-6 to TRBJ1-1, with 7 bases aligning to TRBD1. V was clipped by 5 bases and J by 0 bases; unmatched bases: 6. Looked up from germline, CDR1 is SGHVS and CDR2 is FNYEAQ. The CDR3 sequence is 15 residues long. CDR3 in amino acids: CASSGIGQVNTEAFF. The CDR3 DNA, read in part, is TGTGCCAGCAGCGGAATCGGACAGGTGAACACTGAA.

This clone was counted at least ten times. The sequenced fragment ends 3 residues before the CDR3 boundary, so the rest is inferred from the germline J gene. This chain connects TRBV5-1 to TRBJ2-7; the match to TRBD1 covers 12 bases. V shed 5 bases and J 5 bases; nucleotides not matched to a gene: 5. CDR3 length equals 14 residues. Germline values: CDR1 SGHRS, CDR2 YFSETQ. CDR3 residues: CASRSGTGGNEQYF. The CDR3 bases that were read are TGCGCCAGCAGGTCCGGGACAGGGGGCAACGAG.

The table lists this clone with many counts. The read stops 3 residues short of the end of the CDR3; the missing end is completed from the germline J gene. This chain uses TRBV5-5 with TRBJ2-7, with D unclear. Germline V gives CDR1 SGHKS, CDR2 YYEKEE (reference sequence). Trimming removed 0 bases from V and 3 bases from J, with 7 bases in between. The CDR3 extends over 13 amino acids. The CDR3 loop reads CASSLGPNYEQYF. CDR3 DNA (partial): TGTGCCAGCAGCTTGGGGCCGAACTACGAG.

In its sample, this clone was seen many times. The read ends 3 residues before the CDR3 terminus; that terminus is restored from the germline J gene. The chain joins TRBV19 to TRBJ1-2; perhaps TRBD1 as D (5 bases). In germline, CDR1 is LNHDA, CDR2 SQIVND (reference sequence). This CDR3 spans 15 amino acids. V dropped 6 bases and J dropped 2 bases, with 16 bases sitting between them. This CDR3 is CASRSAEGVNYGYTF. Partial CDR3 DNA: TGTGCCAGTAGGTCCGCTGAAGGGGTAAACTATGGC.

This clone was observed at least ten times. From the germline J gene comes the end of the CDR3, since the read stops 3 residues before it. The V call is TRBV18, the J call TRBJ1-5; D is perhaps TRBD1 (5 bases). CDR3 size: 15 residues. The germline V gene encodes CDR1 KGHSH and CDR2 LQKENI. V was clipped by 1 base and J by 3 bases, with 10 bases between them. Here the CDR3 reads CASSPLAGPNQPQHF. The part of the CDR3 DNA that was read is TGTGCCAGCTCACCACTGGCAGGGCCCAATCAGCCC.

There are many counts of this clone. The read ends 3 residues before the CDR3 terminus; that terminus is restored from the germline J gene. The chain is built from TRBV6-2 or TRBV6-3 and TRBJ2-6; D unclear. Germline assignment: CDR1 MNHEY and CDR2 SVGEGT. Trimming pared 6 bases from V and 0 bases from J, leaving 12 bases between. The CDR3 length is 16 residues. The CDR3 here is CASRTRHISGANVLTF. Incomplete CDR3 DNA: TGTGCCAGCAGGACGAGACACATCTCTGGGGCCAACGTC.